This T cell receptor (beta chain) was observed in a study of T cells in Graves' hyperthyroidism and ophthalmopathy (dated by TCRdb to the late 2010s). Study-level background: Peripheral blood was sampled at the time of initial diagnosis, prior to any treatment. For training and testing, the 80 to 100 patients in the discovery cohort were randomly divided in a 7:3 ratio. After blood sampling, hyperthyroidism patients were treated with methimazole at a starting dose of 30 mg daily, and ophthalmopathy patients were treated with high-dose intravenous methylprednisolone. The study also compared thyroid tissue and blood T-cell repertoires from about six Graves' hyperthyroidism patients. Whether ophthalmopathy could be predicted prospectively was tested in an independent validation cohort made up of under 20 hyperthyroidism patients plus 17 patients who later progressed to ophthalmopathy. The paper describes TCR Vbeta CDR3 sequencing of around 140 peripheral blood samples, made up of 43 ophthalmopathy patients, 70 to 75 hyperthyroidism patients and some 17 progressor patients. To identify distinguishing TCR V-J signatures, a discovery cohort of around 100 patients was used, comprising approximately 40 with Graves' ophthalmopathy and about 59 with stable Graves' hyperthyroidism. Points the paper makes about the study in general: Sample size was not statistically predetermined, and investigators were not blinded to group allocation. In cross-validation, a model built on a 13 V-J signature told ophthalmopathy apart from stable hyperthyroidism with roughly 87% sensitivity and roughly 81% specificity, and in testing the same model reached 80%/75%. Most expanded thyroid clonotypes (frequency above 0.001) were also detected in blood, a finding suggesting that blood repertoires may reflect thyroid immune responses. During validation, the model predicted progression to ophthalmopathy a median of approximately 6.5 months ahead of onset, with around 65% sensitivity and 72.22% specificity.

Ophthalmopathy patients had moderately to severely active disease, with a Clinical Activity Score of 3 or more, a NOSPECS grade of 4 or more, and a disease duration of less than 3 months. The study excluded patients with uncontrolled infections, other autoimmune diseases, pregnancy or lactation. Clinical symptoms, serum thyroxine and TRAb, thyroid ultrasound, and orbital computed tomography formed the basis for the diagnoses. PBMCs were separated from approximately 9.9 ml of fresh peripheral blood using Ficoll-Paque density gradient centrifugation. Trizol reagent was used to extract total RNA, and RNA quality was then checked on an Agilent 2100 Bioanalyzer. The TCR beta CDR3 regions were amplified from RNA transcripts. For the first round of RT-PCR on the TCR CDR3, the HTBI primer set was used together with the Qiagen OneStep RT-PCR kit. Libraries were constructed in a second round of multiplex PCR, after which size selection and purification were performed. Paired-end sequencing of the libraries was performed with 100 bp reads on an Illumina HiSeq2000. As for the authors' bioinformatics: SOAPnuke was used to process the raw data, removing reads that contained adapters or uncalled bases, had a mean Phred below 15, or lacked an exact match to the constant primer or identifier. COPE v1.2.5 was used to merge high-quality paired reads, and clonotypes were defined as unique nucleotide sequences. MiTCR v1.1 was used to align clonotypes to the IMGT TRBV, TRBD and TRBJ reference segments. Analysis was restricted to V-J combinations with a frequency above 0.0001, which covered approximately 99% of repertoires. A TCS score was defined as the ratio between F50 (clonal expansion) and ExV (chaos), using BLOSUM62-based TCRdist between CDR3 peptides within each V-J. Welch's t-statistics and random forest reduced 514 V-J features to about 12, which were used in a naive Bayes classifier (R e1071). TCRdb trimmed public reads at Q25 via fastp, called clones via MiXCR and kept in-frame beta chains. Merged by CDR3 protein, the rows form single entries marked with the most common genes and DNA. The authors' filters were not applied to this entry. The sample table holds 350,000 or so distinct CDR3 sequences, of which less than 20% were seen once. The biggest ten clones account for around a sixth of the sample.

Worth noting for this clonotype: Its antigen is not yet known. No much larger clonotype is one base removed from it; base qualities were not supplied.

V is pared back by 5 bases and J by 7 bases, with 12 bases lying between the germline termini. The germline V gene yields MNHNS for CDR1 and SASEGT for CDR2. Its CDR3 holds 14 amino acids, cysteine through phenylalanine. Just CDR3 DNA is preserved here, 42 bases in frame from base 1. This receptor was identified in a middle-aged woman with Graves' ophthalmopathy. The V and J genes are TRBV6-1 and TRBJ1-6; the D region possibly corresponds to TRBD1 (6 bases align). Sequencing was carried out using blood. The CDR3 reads CASSTGGGNSPLHF. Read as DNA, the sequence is TGTGCCAGCAGTACGGGGGGCGGAAATTCACCCCTCCACTTT.